The subject of this entry is one T cell receptor beta chain. Trimming shortened V by 5 bases and J by 9 bases, and 17 bases separated the two germline ends. CDR1 and CDR2 from the germline V gene are SGHAT and FQNNGV. This CDR3 region has 15 residues. The recently defined diagnostic criteria for definite or probable disease were met by the Susac syndrome patients. FACS was used to enrich TEMRA cells, whereas the CD8+ and CD4+ T cells were obtained by negative isolation. The record originates from a study of CD8 T cells in Susac syndrome. Study overall: Patients with Susac syndrome were therapy-naive, on corticosteroids, or on intravenous immunoglobulin alone at the time that blood was drawn.

Random hexamers primed reverse transcription of about 0.5 to 1 ug RNA. Amplification of TCR beta CDR3 spanned 54 Vbeta and 13 Jbeta via immunoSEQ multiplex PCR. TCRdb re-called the immunoSEQ multiplex PCR reads through MiXCR, storing one row per CDR3 protein. The sample has about 180,000 distinct CDR3 sequences; just under 95% are singletons. This TCR came from a human donor with Susac syndrome. V gene TRBV11-2 combines with J gene TRBJ1-6; D not resolved. Sequencing was done on a sample of CD4+ T cells from PBMCs. This CDR3 is CASSPRGPLSSPLHF. CDR3 nucleotides: TGTGCCAGCAGCCCACGCGGACCGCTCAGTTCACCCCTCCACTTT.